Shown below are 23 T cell receptor beta chains from a single sample sequenced in a study of blood T cells in healthy people across ages. Primed by a sample-barcoded 5' primer and a J-beta primer mix, a second PCR proceeded for roughly 7 to 11 cycles. TCRdb independently ran MiXCR on the 5' RACE reads; one entry per CDR3 protein. The profile shows 920,000 or so distinct CDR3 sequences, 35% to 55% of them singletons. Sequencing was carried out using blood. The receptors were gathered from a woman aged 55-70 years in good health.

The rearrangement joins TRBV20-1 to TRBJ2-5; D remains unclear. The CDR3 has 13 amino acids. CDR1 is DFQATT, CDR2 SNEGSKA, per germline (reference sequence). The V end was cut by 1 base, the J end by 2 bases, with 8 bases between. CDR3 amino acids: CSARGSRQETQYF. CDR3 nucleotide sequence: TGCAGTGCTAGAGGGTCCAGACAAGAGACCCAGTACTTC.

V is TRBV12-3 or TRBV12-4 and J is TRBJ2-3; tentative D call: TRBD2 (5 bases). The V end was cut by 6 bases, the J end by 6 bases, with 13 bases between. The CDR3 contains 13 residues. This CDR3 reads CASSWGASDTQYF. The CDR3 nucleotides read TGTGCCAGCAGCTGGGGAGCGTCCGATACGCAGTATTTT.

V gene TRBV27 combines with J gene TRBJ2-7, with 7 bases lining up with TRBD2. The V and J ends lost 8 bases and 3 bases, in that order; junction bases with no gene match: 13. The germline CDR1 and CDR2 sequences are MNHEY and SMNVEV (reference sequence). This CDR3 has 15 residues. The CDR3 DNA sequence: TGTGCCAGCTCCGGGACTAACTCCACCCGCTACGAGCAGTACTTC. Translating gives CASSGTNSTRYEQYF.

The rearrangement links TRBV2 to TRBJ1-5; D is undetermined. CDR1 is SNHLY and CDR2 is FYNNEI in the germline V gene. The V end was cut by 1 base, the J end by 3 bases, with 7 bases between. The CDR3 is 14 residues long. DNA of the CDR3: TGTGCCAGCAGTGAAGTAGGGTACAATCAGCCCCAGCATTTT. This codes for CASSEVGYNQPQHF.

This clonotype was seen only a few times. V usage is TRBV7-9 and J usage is TRBJ2-4, with 8 positions matching TRBD2. With V trimmed by 5 bases and J by 3 bases, 6 bases remained unmatched. CDR3 length: 15 amino acids. The germline V gene has CDR1 SEHNR and CDR2 FQNEAQ (reference sequence). This CDR3 reads CASSLSGIGKNIQYF. In DNA, the CDR3 is TGTGCCAGCAGCCTTAGCGGGATCGGCAAAAACATTCAGTACTTC.

The chain is built from TRBV12-3 or TRBV12-4 and TRBJ2-3, with D possibly matching TRBD1 (6 bases). CDR3 length equals 12 residues. The V gene lost 6 bases and the J gene lost 8 bases, with 12 bases spanning the gap. CDR3 sequence reads: CASRLGAGTQYF. The CDR3 DNA sequence: TGTGCCAGCAGATTGGGGGCTGGTACGCAGTATTTT.

The rearrangement uses TRBV20-1 and TRBJ2-5; 7 positions match TRBD2. CDR1 is DFQATT and CDR2 is SNEGSKA in the germline V gene (reference sequence). V gave up 6 bases and J gave up 1 base; unmatched junction bases: 5. This CDR3 is built from 13 residues. CDR3 nucleotide sequence: TGCAGTGCGCCAAGGACTAGCCAAGAGACCCAGTACTTC. Translated, it gives CSAPRTSQETQYF.

The chain couples TRBV28 to TRBJ2-7, with 8 bases lining up with TRBD1. The CDR3 contains 15 residues. J lost 3 bases, V lost 7 bases, and 11 bases had no gene match. Germline-derived CDR1 and CDR2 are MDHEN and SYDVKM. The chain's CDR3 is CASKPGGQDIYEQYF. The CDR3, as DNA: TGTGCCAGCAAACCAGGGGGACAGGACATCTACGAGCAGTACTTC.

In its sample, this clonotype was seen a few times. The gene calls are TRBV7-2 and TRBJ2-3, with D perhaps TRBD2 (6 bases). V was cut by 2 bases and J by 6 bases, with 18 bases left in between. The germline V gene encodes CDR1 SGHTA and CDR2 FQGNSA. The length of the CDR3 is 16 residues. The CDR3: CASSLWRASPGDTQYF. The CDR3 DNA reads as TGTGCCAGCAGCTTATGGAGGGCTAGCCCAGGGGATACGCAGTATTTT.

This clonotype occurred a few times. V gene TRBV7-2 combines with J gene TRBJ2-7; 9 bases are shared with TRBD2. Germline values: CDR1 SGHTA, CDR2 FQGNSA. This CDR3 is built from 15 residues. Trimming took 5 bases from V and 2 from J; bases not matched to a gene: 7. The CDR3 loop is CASSRGRAPPYEQYF. CDR3 bases: TGTGCCAGCAGCCGCGGGAGGGCTCCCCCCTACGAGCAGTACTTC.

J is TRBJ1-1 and V is TRBV7-6, with D unresolved. CDR3 length: 13 amino acids. Germline CDR1 SGHVS, CDR2 FNYEAQ. The germline V and J ends were trimmed by 5 bases and 5 bases, with 12 bases remaining between them. This CDR3 reads CASSNRMGTEAFF. In DNA form, the CDR3 reads TGTGCCAGCAGCAACCGAATGGGGACTGAAGCTTTCTTT.

The chain carries TRBV18 and TRBJ2-1; 11 bases fit TRBD2. The CDR3 sequence is 16 residues long. V lost 0 bases to trimming and J lost 5 bases; unmatched junction nucleotides: 3. The germline gives CDR1 KGHSH, CDR2 LQKENI. The CDR3 nucleotides read TGTGCCAGCTCACCACCGACTAGCGGGGTTAACAATGAGCAGTTCTTC. Translation: CASSPPTSGVNNEQFF.

This chain uses TRBV20-1 with TRBJ2-5; maybe TRBD1 (6 bases). The CDR3 is 13 residues long. V was pared by 6 bases and J by 5 bases, with 16 bases between. CDR1 is DFQATT, CDR2 SNEGSKA, per germline (reference sequence). The CDR3 loop reads CSAHGQGIETQYF. In DNA form, the CDR3 reads TGCAGTGCCCACGGGCAGGGGATTGAGACCCAGTACTTC.

Ten or more counts support this clonotype. This chain's CDR3 is CASSQRGLEETQYF. The CDR3 DNA follows: TGTGCCAGCAGCCAAAGGGGGCTGGAAGAGACCCAGTACTTC. The chain carries TRBV3-1 and TRBJ2-5, with 7 bases identical to TRBD1. CDR3 length: 14 amino acids. The V gene end was trimmed by 2 bases and the J gene end by 3 bases; junction bases not matched to a gene: 3. Germline lookup yields CDR1 LGHDT and CDR2 YNNKEL (reference sequence).

This chain connects TRBV10-3 to TRBJ2-7; maybe TRBD1 (6 bases). Trimming took off 0 bases at V and 5 bases at J, with 14 bases between the two ends. Germline lookup yields CDR1 ENHRY and CDR2 SYGVKD. The CDR3 runs to 15 residues. CDR3 nucleotide sequence: TGTGCCATCAGTGAGTCGGATCAATACAGGGACGAGCAGTACTTC. Residues: CAISESDQYRDEQYF.

This clonotype was recorded a few times. The chain uses TRBV25-1 and TRBJ2-5; 8 nucleotides align to TRBD2. The germline gives CDR1 MGHDK, CDR2 SYGVNS. The CDR3 extends over 15 amino acids. V shed 3 bases and J 2 bases; nucleotides not matched to a gene: 5. The CDR3 nucleotides read TGTGCCAGCAGTGACAGCGGGGGCCCTCAAGAGACCCAGTACTTC. It specifies CASSDSGGPQETQYF.

This sequence joins TRBV6-6 and TRBJ1-1; D not certain. The germline CDR1 and CDR2 sequences are MNHNY and SVGAGI (reference sequence). CDR3 length equals 13 residues. V gave up 5 bases and J gave up 4 bases, with 11 bases separating them. The CDR3 reads CASSVTLGTEAFF. The DNA of the CDR3 is TGTGCCAGCAGTGTCACCTTAGGCACTGAAGCTTTCTTT.

J is TRBJ2-7 and V is TRBV12-3 or TRBV12-4; 9 bases map to TRBD2. This CDR3 comprises 14 residues. Unmatched junction bases numbered 8, after V lost 4 bases and J lost 7 bases. The CDR3 DNA is TGTGCCAGCAGTTGGACAGCGGGAGGTGGTGAGCAGTACTTC. Translating gives CASSWTAGGGEQYF.

V and J are TRBV27 and TRBJ2-1, with 15 bases fitting TRBD2. The CDR3 is made up of 15 amino acids. J gave up 9 bases and V 3 bases, and 3 bases lay outside the gene matches. Germline V lookup: CDR1 MNHEY, CDR2 SMNVEV (reference sequence). In nucleotides, the CDR3 is TGTGCCAGCAGTTTGGGGACTAGCGGGGGGATTGAGCAGTTCTTC. Protein product: CASSLGTSGGIEQFF.

This clonotype was detected only a few times. V usage is TRBV15 and J usage is TRBJ2-5; TRBD2 matches at 7 bases. Trimming took 0 bases from V and 5 from J; bases not matched to a gene: 6. Germline-derived CDR1 and CDR2 are LNHNV and YYDKDF (reference sequence). The CDR3 consists of 15 residues. CDR3 sequence reads: CATSRDGEGLETQYF. The CDR3 DNA reads as TGTGCCACCAGCAGAGATGGGGAGGGTCTGGAGACCCAGTACTTC. Full variable domain (missing parts from reference TRBV15 and TRBJ2-5): DAMVIQNPRYQVTQFGKPVTLSCSQTLNHNVMYWYQQKSSQAPKLLFHYYDKDFNNEADTPDNFQSRRPNTSFCFLDIRSPGLGDTAMYLCATSRDGEGLETQYFGPGTRLLVL.

In DNA, the CDR3 is TGCAGTGCGGAGCGGTTTGACTATGAGCAGTACTTC. It encodes CSAERFDYEQYF. This chain uses TRBV20-1 with TRBJ2-7; maybe TRBD2 (5 bases). Between the trimmed V and J ends, which lost 6 bases and 7 bases, there was a span of 16 bases. The V gene's germline CDR1 is DFQATT and CDR2 SNEGSKA (reference sequence). This CDR3 is 12 amino acids long.

This clonotype was counted only a few times. This chain joins TRBV12-3 or TRBV12-4 and TRBJ2-1, with TRBD2 matching 7 bases. V lost 3 bases to trimming and J lost 8 bases; unmatched junction nucleotides: 10. This CDR3 has 15 residues. The CDR3: CASSLSGEGVYEQFF. The CDR3 region has the DNA TGTGCCAGCAGTTTGAGTGGGGAGGGAGTATATGAGCAGTTCTTC.

V and J are TRBV30 and TRBJ2-3; D assignment may be TRBD1 or TRBD2 (7 bases each). V gave up 4 bases and J gave up 5 bases, with 10 bases separating them. The CDR3 covers 12 residues. Per the germline V gene, CDR1 is GTSNPN and CDR2 is SVGIG (reference sequence). The CDR3 DNA reads TGTGCCTGGACAGGGGGGGGAGATACGCAGTATTTT. Its translation: CAWTGGGDTQYF.